Described below is a single T cell receptor (beta chain) sequence and its context. Its antigen is currently unknown. TCRbeta library construction was performed incorporating unique molecular identifiers. Each CDR3 protein gets one entry after TCRdb re-called the PCR reads with MiXCR. The profile shows fewer than 500,000 distinct CDR3 sequences, around two fifths of them singletons. With V trimmed by 4 bases and J by 7 bases, 12 bases remained unmatched. This CDR3 comprises 16 residues. Germline V lookup: CDR1 MNHEY, CDR2 SVGAGI. The data were taken from a study of T-cell reconstitution after alpha-beta-depleted transplantation in children. Whole-study findings and limits: Where some patients showed high TCRbeta diversity at day 60, it came from recipient T cells and thymic progenitors that had survived. One year after transplant, T-cell counts and diversity came mostly from newly produced T cells. Reportedly, only several hundred clones from non-depleted graft cells drove alpha-beta T-cell counts at about two months.

The specimen was PBMCs, collected before TCRalphabeta/CD19-depleted stem cell transplant. The TCR sequence derives from a girl aged 2-10 years with aplastic anemia, due to receive a stem cell transplant. V is TRBV6-5 and J is TRBJ2-1, with 8 bases matching TRBD2. In DNA form, the CDR3 reads TGTGCCAGCAGTTTCCACCTACTAGCGGCGATGAATGAGCAGTTCTTC. Residues: CASSFHLLAAMNEQFF.